The 9 T cell receptor beta chains in this list originate from one sample, sequenced in a study of blood T cell repertoires in COVID-19. Sequencing used immunoSEQ multiplex PCR; TCRdb keeps in-frame clones, though not all of them. The table shows roughly 61,000 clones, with 91% occurring only once. Sequencing was done on a sample of peripheral blood. The receptors stem from a man in his fifties or sixties with acute or convalescent COVID-19.

This chain links TRBV4-2 with TRBJ1-2; 8 bases agree with TRBD1. There are 14 residues in the CDR3. Germline V gives CDR1 LGHNA, CDR2 YNFKEQ. V lost 0 bases to trimming and J lost 6 bases; unmatched junction nucleotides: 3. CDR3 protein: CASSQDRTGHGYTF. DNA for the CDR3: TGTGCCAGCAGCCAAGATAGGACAGGGCATGGCTACACCTTC.

V and J are TRBV5-6 and TRBJ2-2; 8 bases line up with TRBD2. The CDR3 has 16 amino acids. Unmatched junction bases numbered 4, after V lost 2 bases and J lost 1 base. CDR1 and CDR2 (germline): SGHDT, YYEEEE. CDR3 region: CASSFYSGGNTGELFF. The CDR3 nucleotides read TGTGCCAGCAGCTTCTACAGCGGGGGGAACACCGGGGAGCTGTTTTTT.

V usage is TRBV10-1 and J usage is TRBJ1-3; TRBD1 aligns across 9 bases. V trimming: 6 bases; J trimming: 0 bases; junction bases outside the gene matches: 18. This CDR3 comprises 20 residues. Germline CDR1 and CDR2: WNHNN and SYGVQD (reference sequence). CDR3 loop: CASRLYGTGRTFFSGNTIYF. In DNA, the CDR3 is TGCGCCAGCAGGTTATACGGGACAGGGAGAACCTTTTTCTCTGGAAACACCATATATTTT.

CDR3 DNA sequence: TGTGCCAGCAGCGCCCAACAGAACACTGAAGCTTTCTTT. Its translation: CASSAQQNTEAFF. V and J are TRBV7-3 and TRBJ1-1; D unresolved. Trimming removed 5 bases from V and 1 base from J, with 8 bases in between. This CDR3 has 13 residues. Germline CDR1 reads SGHTA; CDR2 reads FQGTGA.

Only one count was recorded for this clone. This sequence joins TRBV23-1 and TRBJ1-3, with 7 bases identical to TRBD1. TRBV23-1 is assigned to the ORF class and has an uncertain function. The CDR3 contains 17 residues. Losses at the gene ends were 4 bases for V and 4 bases for J; bases not matched to a gene: 13. The chain's CDR3 is CASSLTPNRGPGNTIYF. The CDR3 DNA sequence: TGCGCCAGCAGTCTCACCCCAAATAGGGGGCCAGGAAACACCATATATTTT.

The chain is built from TRBV11-3 and TRBJ2-1, with TRBD1 matching 10 bases. After removal of 1 base from V and 8 bases from J, the junction contained 8 bases not matched to a gene. CDR1 SGHNT and CDR2 YENEEA come from the germline V gene. The CDR3 loop spans 16 amino acids. CDR3 in amino acids: CASSLGLTGGHDEQFF. Here the CDR3 DNA reads TGTGCCAGCAGCTTAGGCCTGACAGGGGGCCACGATGAGCAGTTCTTC.

This clone was observed a single time. The rearrangement links TRBV7-2 to TRBJ1-4, with D tentatively TRBD1 (6 bases). Germline V gives CDR1 SGHTA, CDR2 FQGNSA. The CDR3 extends over 14 amino acids. V was shortened by 4 bases and J by 8 bases, with 14 bases between the two germline ends. CDR3 protein: CASSSTGNREKLFF. DNA for the CDR3: TGTGCCAGCAGCTCAACAGGGAATAGGGAAAAACTGTTTTTT. The full variable domain, completed using reference TRBV7-2 and TRBJ1-4, is GAGVSQSPSNKVTEKGKDVELRCDPISGHTALYWYRQSLGQGLEFLIYFQGNSAPDKSGLPSDRFSAERTGGSVSTLTIQRTQQEDSAVYLCASSSTGNREKLFFGSGTQLSVL.

The chain links TRBV5-1 to TRBJ1-1; 7 bases agree with TRBD1. The CDR3 consists of 13 residues. The ends lost 7 bases at V and 0 bases at J; junction bases unmatched: 3. The germline V gene encodes CDR1 SGHRS and CDR2 YFSETQ. The CDR3 nucleotides read TGCGCCAGCGGAGACAGGGTGAACACTGAAGCTTTCTTT. Amino acids: CASGDRVNTEAFF.

This chain connects TRBV28 to TRBJ2-2; D may be TRBD1 (5 bases). The V gene's germline CDR1 is MDHEN and CDR2 SYDVKM. Trimming pared 6 bases from V and 5 bases from J, leaving 10 bases between. This CDR3 is 13 amino acids long. CDR3 sequence reads: CASRTAGTGELFF. In DNA, the CDR3 is TGTGCCAGCAGGACCGCAGGGACCGGGGAGCTGTTTTTT.